Many counts were recorded for the clone carrying this TCR beta chain. The data were taken from a study of T cell repertoires in cytomegalovirus infection. TCRdb reanalysed the reads using MiXCR and keeps one entry per CDR3 protein. Here the sample spans around 300,000 distinct CDR3 sequences, more than 8% being singletons. With 0 bases removed from V and 8 bases from J, the gap between germline ends came to 10 bases. This CDR3 region has 13 residues. Germline V gene data show CDR1 as SGHTA and CDR2 as FQGNSA. The sequence derives from a human donor in good health (CMV status not recorded). Some clones in this sample may be carry-over from other donors' samples. The V gene is TRBV7-2, the J gene TRBJ1-2, with D possibly being TRBD1 (6 bases). Sequenced: PBMCs. The CDR3 DNA reads as TGTGCCAGCAGCTTAGCGTCACAGGGCGGCTACACCTTC. It yields the protein CASSLASQGGYTF.